This entry is about one T cell receptor beta chain. Its specificity is not known. The sample comes from a study of T cell responses to AZD1222 COVID-19 vaccine. General study results and limits: All repertoire sampling was performed exclusively after the peak T cell response. Mostly white British, mostly female donors; authors suggested clonal diversity may be underestimated. With two AZD1222 doses given, Spike-specific TCR breadth and depth both rose. Baseline seropositivity occurred in only 5 or 6 AZD1222 recipients.

Data came from immunoSEQ multiplex PCR; TCRdb stores just in-frame clones and leaves some out. Of about 160,000 clones listed, about 91% are singletons. J was trimmed by 4 bases and V by 2 bases; bases with no gene match: 5. The CDR3 is 15 residues long. CDR1 is MGHRA, CDR2 YSYEKL, per germline. The chain is built from TRBV4-1 and TRBJ1-2, with 9 nucleotides matching TRBD1. The sample in question was peripheral blood, obtained on day 0 of MenACWY control vaccination. This receptor was taken from an adult in good health. The CDR3: CASSQSGQGPYGYTF. The DNA of the CDR3 is TGCGCCAGCAGCCAATCGGGACAGGGACCCTATGGCTACACCTTC.